A single sample is the source of the 9 T cell receptor beta chains below, sequenced in a study of T cells after yellow fever vaccination. In TCRdb, the 5' RACE reads were re-called with MiXCR into one record per CDR3 protein. The data show 350,000 to 450,000 distinct CDR3 sequences, around a sixth seen once. Specimen: PBMCs, collected before the yellow fever booster vaccination. The receptors stem from a young man who received the YFV17D yellow fever vaccine.

This clonotype was seen ten or more times. The rearrangement joins TRBV7-2 to TRBJ1-1; 7 bases align to TRBD1. The CDR3 spans 15 residues. V was pared by 5 bases and J by 5 bases, with 11 bases of the junction left unmatched. Germline V gives CDR1 SGHTA, CDR2 FQGNSA. The CDR3 region is CASSPNRGGDTEAFF. In DNA form, the CDR3 reads TGTGCCAGCAGCCCTAACAGGGGCGGGGATACTGAAGCTTTCTTT.

The chain has TRBV18 and TRBJ2-6; D call uncertain. Germline lookup yields CDR1 KGHSH and CDR2 LQKENI. Trimming left V 1 base short and J 4 bases short, with 17 bases between. The CDR3 has 18 amino acids. The CDR3 DNA sequence: TGTGCCAGCTCACCACGATACTCGTCGGCCACCGGGGCCAACGTCCTGACTTTC. Protein: CASSPRYSSATGANVLTF. Looking up the rest from reference TRBV18 and TRBJ2-6 gives the full variable domain: NAGVMQNPRHLVRRRGQEARLRCSPMKGHSHVYWYRQLPEEGLKFMVYLQKENIIDESGMPKERFSAEFPKEGPSILRIQQVVRGDSAAYFCASSPRYSSATGANVLTFGAGSRLTVL.

This chain uses TRBV5-1 with TRBJ1-4, with a possible D match to TRBD1 (6 bases). This CDR3 comprises 17 residues. Trimming removed 0 bases from V and 2 bases from J, with 14 bases in between. From germline, CDR1 is SGHRS and CDR2 YFSETQ. The CDR3: CASSLASGAATNEKLFF. CDR3 coding DNA: TGCGCCAGCAGCTTGGCCTCAGGGGCGGCGACTAATGAAAAACTGTTTTTT.

The V and J genes are TRBV25-1 and TRBJ2-3; TRBD1 aligns across 7 bases. V shed 0 bases, J shed 0 bases, and the junction held 3 bases outside the gene matches. Germline V lookup: CDR1 MGHDK, CDR2 SYGVNS. This CDR3 has 16 amino acids. The CDR3 nucleotides read TGTGCCAGCAGTGAATATAGGGGGCCTAGCACAGATACGCAGTATTTT. It is translated as CASSEYRGPSTDTQYF.

This sequence joins TRBV27 and TRBJ2-2; no clear D gene. The V end lost 3 bases, the J end lost 8 bases, and 13 bases lay between the germline ends. Looked up from germline, CDR1 is MNHEY and CDR2 is SMNVEV (reference sequence). The CDR3 has 14 residues. Written as DNA, the CDR3 is TGTGCCAGCAGTTTTTGGTCCTCTGGGGGGGAGCTGTTTTTT. It codes for CASSFWSSGGELFF.

The J gene is TRBJ1-1, the V gene TRBV5-1; possibly TRBD1 for D (5 bases). CDR3 length equals 15 residues. The V end lost 4 bases, the J end lost 0 bases, and 13 bases lay between the germline ends. Germline CDR1 SGHRS, CDR2 YFSETQ. DNA of the CDR3: TGCGCCAGCAGCCAACGTCAGGGTATGAACACTGAAGCTTTCTTT. Residues: CASSQRQGMNTEAFF.

This clonotype was recorded many times. This chain uses TRBV5-1 with TRBJ2-3; no clear D gene. The V end lost 0 bases, the J end lost 0 bases, and 5 bases lay between the germline ends. CDR1 SGHRS and CDR2 YFSETQ come from the germline V gene. The CDR3 has 14 amino acids. This chain's CDR3 is CASSLDRSTDTQYF. In DNA, the CDR3 is TGCGCCAGCAGCTTGGACAGAAGCACAGATACGCAGTATTTT.

The V call is TRBV12-3 or TRBV12-4, the J call TRBJ1-2, with unresolved D. The length of the CDR3 is 14 residues. V was trimmed by 6 bases and J by 4 bases, leaving 15 bases between them. CDR3 residues: CASSLMEGSYGYTF. CDR3 in DNA: TGTGCCAGCAGCCTAATGGAGGGCAGCTATGGCTACACCTTC.

The chain combines TRBV24-1 with TRBJ2-2; no clear D gene. The CDR3 is 13 amino acids. Germline V gives CDR1 KGHDR, CDR2 SFDVKD. V lost 2 bases and J lost 4, with 4 bases in between. The CDR3 DNA reads TGTGCCACCAGTGATTGGGTCACCGGGGAGCTGTTTTTT. It translates to CATSDWVTGELFF.